This T cell receptor (beta chain) was sequenced for a study of cytomegalovirus exposure and HLA in healthy donors. About the study: As an earlier analysis found, roughly 180 million T cells yielded some 120 million unique TCR beta sequences. General study findings and limits: In vitro, a few CMV-associated chains proved specific for CMV antigens. TCR beta V- and J-gene trimming, according to a later analysis, was linked to a missense DCLRE1C variant. TCR beta chains numbering about 160 were designated cytomegalovirus-associated.

As regards this clone: Its antigen is undetermined. An end of the junction does not agree with germline; a read error may underlie this.

Use of 60 Vbeta and 13 Jbeta primers characterized the PCR. Assay: immunoSEQ multiplex PCR; the TCRdb copy retains only in-frame clones and omits some. The sample carries roughly 170,000 clones, 77% recorded once. This clonotype originated in a young woman in good health and CMV-seronegative. The specimen sequenced was PBMCs.

The CDR3 sequence: CASSLVRGYGYPF. The CDR3 nucleotides are TGCGCCAGCAGCTTGGTCAGGGGCTATGGCTACCCCTTC. V and J are TRBV5-1 and TRBJ1-2; D perhaps matches TRBD1 (6 bases). Germline loops: CDR1 SGHRS, CDR2 YFSETQ. The CDR3 extends over 13 amino acids.